These 13 T cell receptor beta chains originate from one sample sequenced in a study of blood T cell repertoires in COVID-19. Sequenced by immunoSEQ multiplex PCR; TCRdb stores in-frame clones only, minus some. The sample holds about 60,000 clones, about 76% seen once. The sample taken for sequencing was peripheral blood. These receptors were collected from a woman older than 75 with acute or convalescent COVID-19.

This clone was found a few times. DNA of the CDR3: TGTGCCAGCAGCCCGGGTGGTGCCCACACAGATACGCAGTATTTT. Protein product: CASSPGGAHTDTQYF. The chain combines TRBV7-2 with TRBJ2-3; D is unresolved. The CDR3 is made up of 15 amino acids. Trimming removed 5 bases from V and 2 bases from J, with 14 bases in between. Germline values: CDR1 SGHTA, CDR2 FQGNSA.

CDR3 coding DNA: TGTGCCGGGGGGTTTAGCGGGATCGACAATGAGCAGTTCTTC. Its protein is CAGGFSGIDNEQFF. The chain has TRBV2 and TRBJ2-1; 8 bases align to TRBD2. J gave up 5 bases and V 11 bases, and 11 bases lay outside the gene matches. In germline, CDR1 is SNHLY, CDR2 FYNNEI. The CDR3 spans 14 residues. The entire variable domain, with the rest obtained from reference TRBV2 and TRBJ2-1, is as follows: EPEVTQTPSHQVTQMGQEVILRCVPISNHLYFYWYRQILGQKVEFLVSFYNNEISEKSEIFDDQFSVERPDGSNFTLKIRSTKLEDSAMYFCAGGFSGIDNEQFFGPGTRLTVL.

The chain combines TRBV12-3 or TRBV12-4 with TRBJ2-1; D is ambiguous. The length of the CDR3 is 13 residues. Trimming stripped 3 bases from V and 4 bases from J, with 7 bases between. The CDR3 is CASSFSHYNEQFF. The CDR3, as DNA: TGTGCCAGCAGTTTTTCCCATTACAATGAGCAGTTCTTC.

The chain couples TRBV6-6 to TRBJ1-6; no definite D call. Trimming cost V 2 bases and J 10 bases, with 6 bases left between them. Germline loops: CDR1 MNHNY, CDR2 SVGAGI (reference sequence). The CDR3 sequence is 12 residues long. The CDR3 is CASSYLRSPLHF. The CDR3 DNA reads as TGTGCCAGCAGTTACCTGAGGTCACCCCTCCACTTT.

In its sample, this clone was seen a few times. CDR3 DNA sequence: TGTGCCAGCAGACGAGACACTGGAAATGAAAAACTGTTTTTT. This sequence encodes CASRRDTGNEKLFF. This rearrangement joins TRBV28 to TRBJ1-4, with unresolved D. Germline CDR1 is MDHEN and CDR2 is SYDVKM. V was clipped by 6 bases and J by 5 bases, with 13 bases between them. The length of the CDR3 is 14 residues. The variable domain in full, with the rest retrieved from reference TRBV28 and TRBJ1-4, is DVKVTQSSRYLVKRTGEKVFLECVQDMDHENMFWYRQDPGLGLRLIYFSYDVKMKEKGDIPEGYSVSREKKERFSLILESASTNQTSMYLCASRRDTGNEKLFFGSGTQLSVL.

The CDR3: CAWSWAGVNEKLFF. The CDR3 nucleotides are TGTGCCTGGAGTTGGGCAGGCGTTAATGAAAAACTGTTTTTT. V usage is TRBV30 and J usage is TRBJ1-4; D is unclear. The CDR3 totals 14 residues. Trimming took off 2 bases at V and 4 bases at J, with 11 bases between the two ends. Germline CDR1 reads GTSNPN; CDR2 reads SVGIG (reference sequence).

The sample holds one count of this clone. The V gene is TRBV7-7, the J gene TRBJ2-5; 7 bases match TRBD2. The CDR3 loop spans 14 amino acids. The germline CDR1 and CDR2 sequences are SSHAT and FNYEAQ (reference sequence). The CDR3 sequence is CASRSGGSGETQYF. CDR3 coding DNA: TGTGCTAGTCGTTCGGGCGGGAGTGGAGAGACCCAGTACTTC.

The genes are TRBV7-2 and TRBJ2-1, with 9 positions matching TRBD2. The CDR3 length is 14 residues. Per germline, CDR1 SGHTA and CDR2 FQGNSA. V lost 3 bases and J lost 7; bases outside the gene matches: 4. The CDR3 nucleotides are TGTGCCAGCAGCTTTGGAGCGGGAGGAAATGAGCAGTTCTTC. The encoded protein is CASSFGAGGNEQFF.

The gene calls are TRBV28 and TRBJ2-2, with 10 bases aligning to TRBD1. Unmatched junction bases numbered 6, after V lost 3 bases and J lost 5 bases. The germline V gene has CDR1 MDHEN and CDR2 SYDVKM. The CDR3 covers 16 residues. CDR3 sequence reads: CASSLSGQGHTGELFF. CDR3 sequence (DNA): TGTGCCAGCAGTTTGTCGGGACAGGGGCATACCGGGGAGCTGTTTTTT.

A single count supports this clone. V usage is TRBV28 and J usage is TRBJ1-5; D is perhaps TRBD1 (5 bases). The CDR3 spans 13 residues. V lost 8 bases, J lost 3 bases, and 11 bases lay in between. Germline values: CDR1 MDHEN, CDR2 SYDVKM. The CDR3 loop reads CASVRVVNQPQHF. In nucleotides, the CDR3 is TGTGCCAGCGTCAGGGTGGTCAATCAGCCCCAGCATTTT.

This clone came up a few times. The chain has TRBV18 and TRBJ1-2, with 10 positions matching TRBD1. The ends lost 3 bases at V and 2 bases at J; junction bases unmatched: 6. CDR1 is KGHSH, CDR2 LQKENI, per germline. The CDR3 spans 16 residues. The CDR3 nucleotides are TGTGCCAGCTCACCGCCGGGGACAGGGGAAAACTATGGCTACACCTTC. This codes for CASSPPGTGENYGYTF.

The V and J genes are TRBV7-2 and TRBJ1-5, with unresolved D. Germline values: CDR1 SGHTA, CDR2 FQGNSA. The CDR3 runs 14 residues. With 2 bases removed from V and 4 bases from J, the gap between germline ends came to 9 bases. The CDR3 nucleotides read TGTGCCAGCAGCTTACGGGGTGGAAATCAGCCCCAGCATTTT. Its protein product is CASSLRGGNQPQHF. The full variable domain, in which reference TRBV7-2 and TRBJ1-5 provide the parts outside the CDR3, is GAGVSQSPSNKVTEKGKDVELRCDPISGHTALYWYRQSLGQGLEFLIYFQGNSAPDKSGLPSDRFSAERTGGSVSTLTIQRTQQEDSAVYLCASSLRGGNQPQHFGDGTRLSIL.

This rearrangement joins TRBV21-1 to TRBJ2-5; TRBD1 is taken as the D call from the table, unchecked against the DNA. TRBV21-1 corresponds to a pseudogene. The CDR3 sequence is 19 residues long. CDR3 loop: CASIPLDATHGQPQETQYF. Here the CDR3 DNA reads TGTGCCAGCATTCCCTTGGACGCGACCCACGGACAGCCCCAAGAGACCCAGTACTTC.